This T cell receptor beta chain was captured by sequencing in a study of T cell changes during pregnancy in multiple sclerosis. Clones were sequenced by immunoSEQ multiplex PCR, and TCRdb holds only the in-frame ones, with some missing. The sample lists 80,000 to 130,000 clones, around 93% occurring once. This CDR3 region has 13 residues. With 4 bases removed from V and 6 bases from J, the gap between germline ends came to 10 bases. Germline CDR1 and CDR2: SNHLY and FYNNEI. The V gene is TRBV2, the J gene TRBJ2-1; D is undetermined. The material was peripheral blood, obtained before pregnancy. This TCR was recovered from a female donor with multiple sclerosis, enrolled in a pregnancy study. The chain's CDR3 is CASSGNLSNEQFF. CDR3 nucleotides: TGTGCCAGCAGTGGTAACTTGAGCAATGAGCAGTTCTTC.